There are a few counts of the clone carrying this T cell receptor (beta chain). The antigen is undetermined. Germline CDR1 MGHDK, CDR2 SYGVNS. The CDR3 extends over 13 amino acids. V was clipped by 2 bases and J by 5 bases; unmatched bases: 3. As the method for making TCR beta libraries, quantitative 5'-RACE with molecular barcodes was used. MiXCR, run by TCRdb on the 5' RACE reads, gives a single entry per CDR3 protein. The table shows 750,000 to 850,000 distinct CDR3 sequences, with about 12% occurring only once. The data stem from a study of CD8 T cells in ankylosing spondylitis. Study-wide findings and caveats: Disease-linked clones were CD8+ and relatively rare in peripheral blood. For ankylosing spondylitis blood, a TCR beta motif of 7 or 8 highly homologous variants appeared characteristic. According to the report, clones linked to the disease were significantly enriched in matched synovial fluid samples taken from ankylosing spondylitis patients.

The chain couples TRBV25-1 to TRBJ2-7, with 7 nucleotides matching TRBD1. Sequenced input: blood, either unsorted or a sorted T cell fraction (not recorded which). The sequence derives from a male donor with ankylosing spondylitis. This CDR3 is CASSEQGVDEQYF. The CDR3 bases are TGTGCCAGCAGTGAACAGGGGGTCGACGAGCAGTACTTC.